Included here is one T cell receptor (beta chain) sequence, with context. Its antigen remains unidentified. The entry originates in a study of cytomegalovirus exposure and HLA in healthy donors. Findings of the study overall: Sequencing likely caused a cluster of highly shared sequence variants. When presence/absence was analysed, sequencing depth was taken to be roughly uniform across donors. Among donors in an Asian-associated ancestry cluster, a later analysis reportedly found fewer N-insertions than the roughly 610-donor mean.

A multiplex PCR was run with 60 Vbeta primers and 13 Jbeta primers. TCRdb's copy holds only in-frame clones and misses some; the assay was immunoSEQ multiplex PCR. The data contain approximately 190,000 clones, over 70% of them seen just once; the ten biggest clones take up over 1%. This CDR3 spans 15 amino acids. Trimming shortened V by 4 bases and J by 8 bases, and 18 bases separated the two germline ends. CDR1 MDHEN and CDR2 SYDVKM come from the germline V gene. The chain joins TRBV28 to TRBJ2-1, with TRBD1 as a possible D gene (8 bases). Sequencing was performed on PBMCs. This receptor was taken from a man aged 30-40 years in good health and CMV-seronegative. Here the CDR3 reads CASSYQGARGYEQFF. DNA of the CDR3: TGTGCCAGCAGTTACCAGGGGGCGCGGGGGTATGAGCAGTTCTTC.